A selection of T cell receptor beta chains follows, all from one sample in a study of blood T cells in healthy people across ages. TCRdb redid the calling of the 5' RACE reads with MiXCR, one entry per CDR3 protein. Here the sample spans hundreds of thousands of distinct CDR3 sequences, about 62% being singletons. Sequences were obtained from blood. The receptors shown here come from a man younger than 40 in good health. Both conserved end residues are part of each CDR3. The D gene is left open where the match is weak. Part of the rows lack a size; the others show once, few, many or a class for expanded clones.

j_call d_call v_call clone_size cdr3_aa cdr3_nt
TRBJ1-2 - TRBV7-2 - CASSPRQDSYGYTF TGTGCCAGCAGCCCCCGACAGGATTCCTATGGCTACACCTTC
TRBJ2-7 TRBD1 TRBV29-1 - CSVADRAYEQYF TGCAGCGTTGCAGACAGGGCCTACGAGCAGTACTTC
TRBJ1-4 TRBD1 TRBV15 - CATSRAGGVDEKLFF TGTGCCACCAGCAGAGCAGGGGGAGTGGATGAAAAACTGTTTTTT
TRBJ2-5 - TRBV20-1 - CSARRLVGGSETQYF TGCAGTGCTAGGCGCCTCGTGGGGGGATCAGAGACCCAGTACTTC
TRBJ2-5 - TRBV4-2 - CASSQDPNRVGQETQYF TGTGCCAGCAGCCAAGATCCAAACAGGGTCGGACAAGAGACCCAGTACTTC
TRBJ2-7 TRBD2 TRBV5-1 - CASSPGTSGRRGEQYF TGCGCCAGCAGTCCCGGGACTAGCGGGAGGAGAGGCGAGCAGTACTTC
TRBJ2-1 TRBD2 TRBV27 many CASSASGTTRYNEQFF TGTGCCAGCAGTGCCTCCGGGACTACGCGATACAATGAGCAGTTCTTC
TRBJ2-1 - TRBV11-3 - CASSSSLARSYNEQFF TGTGCCAGCAGCTCCTCACTAGCACGGTCCTACAATGAGCAGTTCTTC
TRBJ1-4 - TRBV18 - CASSPKRQAVATNEKLFF TGTGCCAGCTCACCGAAAAGACAGGCTGTCGCAACTAATGAAAAACTGTTTTTT
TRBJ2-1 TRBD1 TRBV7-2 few CASSPDRGSYNEQFF TGTGCCAGCAGTCCCGACAGGGGGTCCTACAATGAGCAGTTCTTC
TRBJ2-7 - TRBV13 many CASSSHRGGGWFEQYF TGTGCCAGCAGCTCACATAGGGGGGGGGGTTGGTTCGAGCAGTACTTC
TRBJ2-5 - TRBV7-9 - CAGSNSPTYQETQYF TGTGCCGGCAGCAATAGCCCCACGTACCAAGAGACCCAGTACTTC
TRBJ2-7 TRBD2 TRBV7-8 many CASRPTSLAGGLNEQYF TGTGCCAGCAGACCTACCTCCCTAGCGGGAGGGTTGAACGAGCAGTACTTC
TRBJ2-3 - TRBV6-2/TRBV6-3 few CASSPPGGLTQYF TGTGCCAGCAGTCCCCCCGGGGGTCTGACGCAGTATTTT
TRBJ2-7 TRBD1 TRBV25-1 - CASSVFTDRGRYEQYF TGTGCCAGCAGTGTCTTTACCGACAGGGGGAGGTACGAGCAGTACTTC
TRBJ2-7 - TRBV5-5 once CASSLVARGAYEQYF TGTGCCAGCAGCTTAGTCGCCAGGGGTGCCTACGAGCAGTACTTC
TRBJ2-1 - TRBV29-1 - CSAEGDGGYNEQFF TGCAGCGCCGAGGGGGACGGGGGGTACAATGAGCAGTTCTTC
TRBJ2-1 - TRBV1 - CTSSHVSGAVCPNEQFF TGCACCAGCAGCCATGTAAGTGGTGCGGTTTGCCCTAATGAGCAGTTCTTC
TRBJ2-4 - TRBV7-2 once CASSFGQGATKNIRYF -
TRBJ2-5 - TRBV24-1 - CATSDQGLETQYF TGTGCCACCAGTGATCAGGGACTAGAGACCCAGTACTTC
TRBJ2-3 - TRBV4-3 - CASSQDSGGSGPDTQYF TGCGCCAGCAGCCAAGATTCAGGTGGCTCGGGGCCAGATACGCAGTATTTT
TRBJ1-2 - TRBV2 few CASSAGTNYGYTF TGTGCCAGCAGTGCCGGCACCAACTATGGCTACACCTTC
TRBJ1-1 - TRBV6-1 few CASSQRGLTEAFF TGTGCCAGCAGCCAGCGGGGGCTCACTGAAGCTTTCTTT
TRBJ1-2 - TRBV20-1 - CSAPTSGRGYGYTF TGCAGTGCTCCCACTAGTGGCCGCGGCTATGGCTACACCTTC
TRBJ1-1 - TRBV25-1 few CASSEGVGTEAFF TGTGCCAGCAGTGAAGGGGTAGGCACTGAAGCTTTCTTT
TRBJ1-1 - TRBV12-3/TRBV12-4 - CASSFLTGSSSEAFF TGTGCCAGCAGTTTTCTAACCGGCAGTTCTTCTGAAGCTTTCTTT
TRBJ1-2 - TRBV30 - CAWGEGTSNYGYTF TGTGCCTGGGGTGAGGGGACGAGTAACTATGGCTACACCTTC
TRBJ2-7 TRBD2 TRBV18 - CANSPGTRNEQYF TGTGCCAACTCTCCCGGGACTAGAAACGAGCAGTACTTC
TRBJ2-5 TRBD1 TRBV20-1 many CSARDLRATGPRETQYF TGCAGTGCTAGAGATTTAAGGGCGACAGGGCCGCGAGAGACCCAGTACTTC
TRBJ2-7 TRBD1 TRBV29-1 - CSVGTGDSYEQYF TGCAGCGTTGGGACAGGGGACAGCTACGAGCAGTACTTC
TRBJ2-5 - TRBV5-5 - CASSLVPPETQYF TGTGCCAGCAGCTTGGTGCCTCCAGAGACCCAGTACTTC
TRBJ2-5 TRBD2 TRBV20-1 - CSARDLLAGGVAGETQYF TGCAGTGCTAGAGATCTACTAGCGGGAGGGGTAGCAGGGGAGACCCAGTACTTC
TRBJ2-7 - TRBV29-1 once CSVGGRSRGVEQYF TGCAGCGTGGGGGGGCGGTCCAGGGGAGTCGAGCAGTACTTC
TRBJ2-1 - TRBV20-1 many CSARLTGTNYNEQFF TGCAGTGCCCGACTGACAGGTACGAACTACAATGAGCAGTTCTTC
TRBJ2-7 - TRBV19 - CASSTISYEQYF TGTGCCAGTAGTACTATCTCCTACGAGCAGTACTTC
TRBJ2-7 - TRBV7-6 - CTSRERVSYNEQYF TGTACCAGCAGGGAGCGGGTTTCCTACAATGAGCAGTACTTC
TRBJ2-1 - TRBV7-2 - CASRWNSNNEQFF TGTGCCAGCAGGTGGAACAGTAACAATGAGCAGTTCTTC
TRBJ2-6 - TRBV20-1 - CSARGTAESSGANVLTF TGCAGTGCTAGAGGGACAGCTGAAAGCTCTGGGGCCAACGTCCTGACTTTC
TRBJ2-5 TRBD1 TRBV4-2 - CASSQVGGQGINEQYF TGTGCCAGCAGCCAAGTGGGGGGACAGGGGATCAATGAGCAGTACTTC
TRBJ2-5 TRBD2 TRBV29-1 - CSVGTSGVPTQYF TGCAGCGTTGGGACTAGCGGGGTCCCGACCCAGTACTTC
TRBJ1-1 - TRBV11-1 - CASSSPGGGPAEAFF TGTGCCAGCAGCTCCCCCGGGGGAGGGCCCGCTGAAGCTTTCTTT
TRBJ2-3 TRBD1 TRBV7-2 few CASSFGQGGTDTQYF TGTGCCAGCAGCTTCGGACAGGGGGGCACAGATACGCAGTATTTT